This TCR beta chain was profiled in a study of radiation and T cells in renal cell carcinoma. Study conclusions and caveats: No pretreatment tumor biopsies were available for baseline clonotypes.

As regards this clone: The antigen remains undetermined.

TCRdb keeps only in-frame clones here, not all; method: immunoSEQ multiplex PCR. The table has about 100,000 clones, around 83% seen once. The CDR3 sequence is 12 residues long. V was pared by 0 bases and J by 10 bases, with 10 bases between. Germline V gives CDR1 SGDLS, CDR2 YYNGEE. Regarding time point: blood 4 weeks post-SBRT, at nephrectomy. Treatment described: 15 Gy SBRT to primary tumor, nephrectomy 4 weeks later. The sample in question was blood, obtained from a patient whose treatment included radiotherapy and nephrectomy. The rearrangement uses TRBV9 and TRBJ1-1; maybe TRBD1 (5 bases). This sequence was found in a man aged 55 to 70 with renal cell carcinoma. The CDR3 DNA follows: TGTGCCAGCAGCGTAGGAACCCAGGGAGCTTTCTTT. It yields the protein CASSVGTQGAFF. The variable domain in full, with the rest retrieved from reference TRBV9 and TRBJ1-1, is DSGVTQTPKHLITATGQRVTLRCSPRSGDLSVYWYQQSLDQGLQFLIQYYNGEERAKGNILERFSAQQFPDLHSELNLSSLELGDSALYFCASSVGTQGAFFGQGTRLTVV.